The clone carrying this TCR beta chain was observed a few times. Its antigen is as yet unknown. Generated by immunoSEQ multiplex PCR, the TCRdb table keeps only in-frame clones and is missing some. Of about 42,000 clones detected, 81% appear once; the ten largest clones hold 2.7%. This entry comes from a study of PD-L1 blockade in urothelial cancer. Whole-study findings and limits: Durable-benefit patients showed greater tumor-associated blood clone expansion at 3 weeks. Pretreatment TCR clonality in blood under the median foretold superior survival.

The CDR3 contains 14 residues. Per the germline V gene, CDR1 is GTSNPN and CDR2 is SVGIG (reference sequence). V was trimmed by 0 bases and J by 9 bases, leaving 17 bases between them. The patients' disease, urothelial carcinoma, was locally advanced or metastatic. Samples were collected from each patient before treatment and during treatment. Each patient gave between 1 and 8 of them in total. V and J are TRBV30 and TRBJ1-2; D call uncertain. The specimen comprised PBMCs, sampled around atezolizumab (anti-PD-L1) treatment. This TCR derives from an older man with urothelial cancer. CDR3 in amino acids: CAWSVEGLQTSYTF. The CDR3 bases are TGTGCCTGGAGTGTAGAAGGACTCCAAACCAGCTACACCTTC.